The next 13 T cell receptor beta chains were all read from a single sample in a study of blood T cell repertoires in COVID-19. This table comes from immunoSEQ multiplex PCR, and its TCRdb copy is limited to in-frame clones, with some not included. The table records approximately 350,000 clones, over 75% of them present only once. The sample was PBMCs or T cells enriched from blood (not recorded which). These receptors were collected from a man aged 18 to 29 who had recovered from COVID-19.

The CDR3 nucleotides are TGCGCCAGCAGCCAAGATTCGGCGGGGGTTAGAGAAAAACTGTTTTTT. This encodes CASSQDSAGVREKLFF. The V call is TRBV4-1, the J call TRBJ1-4; D is perhaps TRBD1 (5 bases). There are 16 residues in the CDR3. Germline CDR1 is MGHRA and CDR2 is YSYEKL. The V and J ends lost 0 bases and 8 bases respectively, with 16 bases between them.

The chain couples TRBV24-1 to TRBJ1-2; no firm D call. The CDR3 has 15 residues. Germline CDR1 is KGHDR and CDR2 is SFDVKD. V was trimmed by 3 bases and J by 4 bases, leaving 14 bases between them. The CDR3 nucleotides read TGTGCCACCAGTGATCCCCGGACGGACTTCTATGGCTACACCTTC. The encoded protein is CATSDPRTDFYGYTF.

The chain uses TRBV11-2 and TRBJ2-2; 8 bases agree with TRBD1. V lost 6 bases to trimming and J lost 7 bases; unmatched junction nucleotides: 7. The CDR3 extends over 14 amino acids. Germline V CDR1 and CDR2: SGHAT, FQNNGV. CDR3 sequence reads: CASRKTGAGGELFF. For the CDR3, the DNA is TGTGCCAGCAGGAAGACAGGGGCGGGCGGGGAGCTGTTTTTT. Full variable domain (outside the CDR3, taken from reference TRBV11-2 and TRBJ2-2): EAGVAQSPRYKIIEKRQSVAFWCNPISGHATLYWYQQILGQGPKLLIQFQNNGVVDDSQLPKDRFSAERLKGVDSTLKIQPAKLEDSAVYLCASRKTGAGGELFFGEGSRLTVL.

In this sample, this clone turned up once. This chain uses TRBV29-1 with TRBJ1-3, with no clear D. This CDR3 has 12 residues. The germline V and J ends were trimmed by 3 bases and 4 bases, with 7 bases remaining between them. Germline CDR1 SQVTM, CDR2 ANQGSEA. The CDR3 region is CSVDGSGNTIYF. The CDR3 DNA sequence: TGCAGCGTTGACGGGTCCGGAAACACCATATATTTT.

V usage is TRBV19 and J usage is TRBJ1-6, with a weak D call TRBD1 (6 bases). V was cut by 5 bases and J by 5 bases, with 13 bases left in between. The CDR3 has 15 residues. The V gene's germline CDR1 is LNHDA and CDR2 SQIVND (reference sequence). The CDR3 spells CASSPRDTNNSPLHF. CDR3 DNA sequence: TGTGCCAGTAGTCCCCGGGACACAAATAATTCACCCCTCCACTTT.

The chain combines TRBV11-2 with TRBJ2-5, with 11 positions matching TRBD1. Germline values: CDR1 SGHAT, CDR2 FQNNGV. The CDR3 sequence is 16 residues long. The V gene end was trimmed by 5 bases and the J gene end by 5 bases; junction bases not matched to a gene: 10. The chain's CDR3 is CASSPHLGQGAETQYF. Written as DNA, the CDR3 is TGTGCCAGCAGCCCCCACCTTGGACAGGGGGCCGAGACCCAGTACTTC.

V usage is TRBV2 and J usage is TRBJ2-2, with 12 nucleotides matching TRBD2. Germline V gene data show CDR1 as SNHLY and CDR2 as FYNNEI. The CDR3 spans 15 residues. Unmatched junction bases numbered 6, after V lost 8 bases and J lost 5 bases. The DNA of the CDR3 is TGTGCCAGCCTGAAGACTAGCGGGGGTACCGGGGAGCTGTTTTTT. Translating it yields CASLKTSGGTGELFF.

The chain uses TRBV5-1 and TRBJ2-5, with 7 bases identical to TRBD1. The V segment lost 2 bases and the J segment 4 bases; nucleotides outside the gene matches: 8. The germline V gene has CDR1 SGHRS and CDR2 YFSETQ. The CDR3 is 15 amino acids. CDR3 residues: CASSLSAAGGETQYF. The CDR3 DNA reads TGCGCCAGCAGCTTAAGCGCGGCAGGGGGAGAGACCCAGTACTTC. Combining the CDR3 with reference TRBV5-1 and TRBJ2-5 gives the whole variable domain KAGVTQTPRYLIKTRGQQVTLSCSPISGHRSVSWYQQTPGQGLQFLFEYFSETQRNKGNFPGRFSGRQFSNSRSEMNVSTLELGDSALYLCASSLSAAGGETQYFGPGTRLLVL.

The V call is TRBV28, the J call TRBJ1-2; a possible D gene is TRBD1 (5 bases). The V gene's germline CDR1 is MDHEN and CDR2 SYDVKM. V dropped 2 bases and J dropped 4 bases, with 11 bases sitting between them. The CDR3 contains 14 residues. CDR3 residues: CASSLVSTAYGYTF. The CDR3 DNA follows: TGTGCCAGCAGTTTAGTCTCGACAGCCTATGGCTACACCTTC.

The CDR3 reads CASSPLGTAEKLFF. The CDR3 bases are TGTGCCAGCTCACCACTAGGGACAGCGGAAAAACTGTTTTTT. The chain couples TRBV18 to TRBJ1-4, with 7 bases aligning to TRBD1. Trimming at V came to 1 base and at J to 8 bases, leaving 4 bases not matched to a gene. This CDR3 is 14 amino acids long. CDR1 and CDR2 (germline): KGHSH, LQKENI.

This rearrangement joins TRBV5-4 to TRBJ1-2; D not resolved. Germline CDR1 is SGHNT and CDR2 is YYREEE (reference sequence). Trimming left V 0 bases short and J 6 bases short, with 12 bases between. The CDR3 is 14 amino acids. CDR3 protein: CASSLVNTRDGYTF. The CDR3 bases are TGTGCCAGCAGCTTGGTTAATACCCGAGATGGCTACACCTTC.

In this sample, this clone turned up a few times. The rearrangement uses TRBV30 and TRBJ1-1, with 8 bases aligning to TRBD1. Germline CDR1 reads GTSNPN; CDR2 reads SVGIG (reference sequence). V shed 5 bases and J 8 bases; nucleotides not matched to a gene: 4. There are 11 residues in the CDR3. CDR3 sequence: CAWDRGTEAFF. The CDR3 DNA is TGTGCCTGGGACAGGGGCACCGAAGCTTTCTTT.

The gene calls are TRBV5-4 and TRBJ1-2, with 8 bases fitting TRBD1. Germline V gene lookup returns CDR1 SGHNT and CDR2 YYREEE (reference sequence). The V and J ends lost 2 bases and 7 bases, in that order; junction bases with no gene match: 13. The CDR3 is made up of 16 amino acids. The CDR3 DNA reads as TGTGCCAGCAGCTTCATAATTCGACAGGGGAGGGGTGGCTACACCTTC. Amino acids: CASSFIIRQGRGGYTF.